The TCR beta chain described here comes from a study of blood T cell repertoires in COVID-19. For the study at large: PBMCs, B-cell-depleted T cells, or T cells were the source of the cDNA or gDNA that made up the material.

The table came from immunoSEQ multiplex PCR; TCRdb's copy has only in-frame clones and leaves some out. The table lists more than 100,000 clones, roughly 87% of them singletons, with approximately 6.2% in the top ten. This TCR was sampled from a human donor in a cohort sampled during active COVID-19. Input material: peripheral blood.

CDR3 sequence: CASSLGTGRDEQYF. The CDR3 DNA sequence: TGTGCCAGTAGTCTTGGGACAGGGAGAGACGAGCAGTACTTC. The chain uses TRBV19 and TRBJ2-7, with 9 bases aligning to TRBD1. Germline CDR1 and CDR2: LNHDA and SQIVND (reference sequence). CDR3 length: 14 amino acids. The V and J ends lost 5 bases and 5 bases, in that order; junction bases with no gene match: 7.